Reported below is one T cell receptor (beta chain). What it binds is not known. The data were taken from a study of cytomegalovirus exposure and HLA in healthy donors. Whole-study results and caveats: Most sequenced TCRs were rare (though some public TCRs occurred in many donors).

This table comes from immunoSEQ multiplex PCR, and its TCRdb copy is limited to in-frame clones, with some not included. The sample includes some 240,000 clones, approximately 82% of them seen just once. From germline, CDR1 is SGHTA and CDR2 FQGTGA. Trimming took 5 bases from V and 7 from J; bases not matched to a gene: 6. This CDR3 is 14 amino acids long. The genes are TRBV7-3 and TRBJ2-7; the match to TRBD2 covers 12 bases. Sequencing used PBMCs. The source is a woman between 18 and 30 years old in good health and CMV-seronegative. The CDR3 sequence: CASSQSGLAGEQYF. The CDR3 nucleotides read TGTGCCAGCAGCCAATCCGGACTAGCGGGAGAGCAGTACTTC.